The 2 T cell receptor beta chains below were found in one sample sequenced in a study of blood T cell repertoires in COVID-19. Some clones are missing from TCRdb's copy, which holds only in-frame ones; the method was immunoSEQ multiplex PCR. The sample includes about 170,000 clones, about four fifths of them seen just once. Specimen: peripheral blood. These receptors were taken from a woman aged 65 to 85 who had recovered from COVID-19.

The chain carries TRBV30 and TRBJ1-3; tentatively, D is TRBD1 (6 bases). Germline V gene lookup returns CDR1 GTSNPN and CDR2 SVGIG (reference sequence). The CDR3 sequence is 14 residues long. The V gene lost 2 bases and the J gene lost 0 bases, with 8 bases spanning the gap. The DNA of the CDR3 is TGTGCCTGGAGTCGGGGGGCCTCTGGAAACACCATATATTTT. As protein: CAWSRGASGNTIYF.

The gene calls are TRBV5-3 and TRBJ1-4, with D unclear. TRBV5-3 is an ORF; its function is uncertain. The CDR3 runs to 14 residues. V lost 5 bases and J lost 7, with 15 bases in between. The CDR3 nucleotides read TGTGCCAGAAGACCCTTTTGCGGCAGTGAAAAACTGTTTTTT. This sequence encodes CARRPFCGSEKLFF.